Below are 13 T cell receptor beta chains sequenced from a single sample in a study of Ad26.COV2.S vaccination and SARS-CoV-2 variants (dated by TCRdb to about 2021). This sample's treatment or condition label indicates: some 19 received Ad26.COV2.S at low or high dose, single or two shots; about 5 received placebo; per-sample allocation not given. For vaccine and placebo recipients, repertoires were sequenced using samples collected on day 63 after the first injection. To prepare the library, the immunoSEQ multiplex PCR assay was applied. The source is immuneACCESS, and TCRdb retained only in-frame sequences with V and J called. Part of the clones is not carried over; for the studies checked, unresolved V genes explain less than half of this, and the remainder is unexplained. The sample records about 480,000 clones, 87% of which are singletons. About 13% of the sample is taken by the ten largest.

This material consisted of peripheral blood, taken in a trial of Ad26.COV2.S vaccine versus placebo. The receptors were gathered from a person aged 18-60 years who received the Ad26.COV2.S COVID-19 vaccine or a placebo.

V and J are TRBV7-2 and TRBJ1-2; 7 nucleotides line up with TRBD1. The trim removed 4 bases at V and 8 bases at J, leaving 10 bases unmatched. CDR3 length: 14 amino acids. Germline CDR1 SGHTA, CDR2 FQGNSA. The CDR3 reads CASSYNSPGGGYTF. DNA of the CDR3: TGTGCCAGCAGCTACAACTCCCCAGGGGGGGGCTACACCTTC.

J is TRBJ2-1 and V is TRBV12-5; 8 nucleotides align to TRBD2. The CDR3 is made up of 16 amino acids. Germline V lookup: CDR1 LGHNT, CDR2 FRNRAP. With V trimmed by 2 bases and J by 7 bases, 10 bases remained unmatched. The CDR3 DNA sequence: TGTGCTAGTGGTTTGCCAACATCGGGGGGGGTGAATGAGCAGTTCTTC. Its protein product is CASGLPTSGGVNEQFF.

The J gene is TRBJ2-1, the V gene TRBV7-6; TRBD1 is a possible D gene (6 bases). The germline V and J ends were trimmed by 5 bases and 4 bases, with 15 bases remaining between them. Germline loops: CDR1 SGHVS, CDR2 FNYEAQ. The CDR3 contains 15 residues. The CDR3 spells CASSEGTRAYNEQFF. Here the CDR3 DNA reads TGTGCCAGCAGCGAAGGGACAAGGGCTTACAATGAGCAGTTCTTC.

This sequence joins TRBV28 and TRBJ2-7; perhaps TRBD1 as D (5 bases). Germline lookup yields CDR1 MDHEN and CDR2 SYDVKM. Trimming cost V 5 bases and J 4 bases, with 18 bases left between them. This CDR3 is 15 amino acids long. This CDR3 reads CASSPPMQGLYEQYF. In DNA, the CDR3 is TGTGCCAGCAGTCCACCTATGCAGGGTCTTTACGAGCAGTACTTC.

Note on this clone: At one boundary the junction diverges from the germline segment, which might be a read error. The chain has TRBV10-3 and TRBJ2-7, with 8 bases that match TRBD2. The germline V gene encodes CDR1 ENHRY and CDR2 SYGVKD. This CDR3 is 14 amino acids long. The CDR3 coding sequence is TGTGCCATCAATGAGGAGCGGGAGAGAAACGAGCAGTACTTC. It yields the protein CAINEERERNEQYF.

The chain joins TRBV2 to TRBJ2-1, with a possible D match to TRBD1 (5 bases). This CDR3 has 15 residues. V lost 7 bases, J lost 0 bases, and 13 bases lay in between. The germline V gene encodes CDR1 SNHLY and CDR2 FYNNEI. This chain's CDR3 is CASTRELSSYNEQFF. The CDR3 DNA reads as TGTGCCAGCACCAGGGAATTAAGCTCCTACAATGAGCAGTTCTTC.

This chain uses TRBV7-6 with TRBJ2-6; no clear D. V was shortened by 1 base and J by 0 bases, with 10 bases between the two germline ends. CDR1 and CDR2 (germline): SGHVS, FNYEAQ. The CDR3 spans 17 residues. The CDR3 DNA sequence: TGTGCCAGCAGCTTAGAGCTCGTTCTCTCTGGGGCCAACGTCCTGACTTTC. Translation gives CASSLELVLSGANVLTF.

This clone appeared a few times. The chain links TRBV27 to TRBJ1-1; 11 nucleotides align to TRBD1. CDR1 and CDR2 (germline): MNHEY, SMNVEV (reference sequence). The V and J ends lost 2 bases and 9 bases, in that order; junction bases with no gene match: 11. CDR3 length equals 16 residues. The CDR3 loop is CASSLKGNGQGAKAFF. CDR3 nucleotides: TGTGCCAGCAGTTTAAAGGGGAATGGACAGGGGGCTAAAGCTTTCTTT.

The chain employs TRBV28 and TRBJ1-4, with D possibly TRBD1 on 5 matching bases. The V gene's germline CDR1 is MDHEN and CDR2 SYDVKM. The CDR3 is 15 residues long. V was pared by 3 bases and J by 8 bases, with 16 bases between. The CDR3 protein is CASSFVGTGLEKLFF. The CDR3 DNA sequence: TGTGCCAGCAGTTTTGTTGGGACGGGCCTAGAAAAACTGTTTTTT.

As DNA, the CDR3 is TGTGCCAGCAGCCTTCAAGCGGGAGACTCCTACGAGCAGTACTTC. Translation: CASSLQAGDSYEQYF. The chain employs TRBV6-5 and TRBJ2-7; 8 positions agree with TRBD2. CDR1 and CDR2 from the germline V gene are MNHEY and SVGAGI. After removal of 6 bases from V and 0 bases from J, the junction contained 7 bases not matched to a gene. The CDR3 contains 15 residues.

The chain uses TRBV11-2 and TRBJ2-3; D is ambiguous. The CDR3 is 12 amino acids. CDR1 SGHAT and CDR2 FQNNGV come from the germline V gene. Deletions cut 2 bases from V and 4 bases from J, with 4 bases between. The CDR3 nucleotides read TGTGCCAGCAGCTTAAAGCCAGATACGCAGTATTTT. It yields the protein CASSLKPDTQYF.

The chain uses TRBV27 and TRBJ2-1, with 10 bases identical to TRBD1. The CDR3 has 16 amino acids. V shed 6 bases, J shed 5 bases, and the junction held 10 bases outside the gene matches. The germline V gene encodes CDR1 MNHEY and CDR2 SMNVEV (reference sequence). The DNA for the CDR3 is TGTGCCAGCAGCACGATTACCGGGACAGGGGACAATGAGCAGTTCTTC. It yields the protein CASSTITGTGDNEQFF.

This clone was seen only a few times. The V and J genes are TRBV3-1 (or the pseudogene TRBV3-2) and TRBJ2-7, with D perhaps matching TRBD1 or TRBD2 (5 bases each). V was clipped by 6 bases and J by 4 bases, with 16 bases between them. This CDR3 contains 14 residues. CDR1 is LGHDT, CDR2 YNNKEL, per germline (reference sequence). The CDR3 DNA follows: TGTGCCAGCAGTGTTTGGGGGAGAACGTACGAGCAGTACTTC. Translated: CASSVWGRTYEQYF.